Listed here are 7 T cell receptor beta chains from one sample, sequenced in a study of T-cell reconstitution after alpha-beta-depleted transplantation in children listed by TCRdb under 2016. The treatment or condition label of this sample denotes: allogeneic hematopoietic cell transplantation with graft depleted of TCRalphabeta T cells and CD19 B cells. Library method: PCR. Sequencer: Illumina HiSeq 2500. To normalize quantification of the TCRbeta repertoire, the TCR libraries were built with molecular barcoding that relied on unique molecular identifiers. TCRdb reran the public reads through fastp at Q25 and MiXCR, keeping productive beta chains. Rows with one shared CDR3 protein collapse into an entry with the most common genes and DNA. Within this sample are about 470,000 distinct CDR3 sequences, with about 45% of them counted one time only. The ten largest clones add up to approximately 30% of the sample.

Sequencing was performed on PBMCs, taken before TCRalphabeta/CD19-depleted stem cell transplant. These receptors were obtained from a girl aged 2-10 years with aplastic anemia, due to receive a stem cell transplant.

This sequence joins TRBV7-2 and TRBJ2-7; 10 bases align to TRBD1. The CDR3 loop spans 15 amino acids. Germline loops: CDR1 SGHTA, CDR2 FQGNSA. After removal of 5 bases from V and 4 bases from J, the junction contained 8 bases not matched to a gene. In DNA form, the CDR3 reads TGTGCCAGCAGCCGTAGGGACAGGGGACGGTACGAGCAGTACTTC. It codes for CASSRRDRGRYEQYF.

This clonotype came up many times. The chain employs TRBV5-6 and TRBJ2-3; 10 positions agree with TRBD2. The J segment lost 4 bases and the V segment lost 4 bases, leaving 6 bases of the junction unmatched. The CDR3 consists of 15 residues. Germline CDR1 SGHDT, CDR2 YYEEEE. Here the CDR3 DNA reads TGTGCCAGCAGCAGAGGACTAGCGGAGTCAGATACGCAGTATTTT. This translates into CASSRGLAESDTQYF. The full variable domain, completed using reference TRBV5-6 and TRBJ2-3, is DAGVTQSPTHLIKTRGQQVTLRCSPKSGHDTVSWYQQALGQGPQFIFQYYEEEERQRGNFPDRFSGHQFPNYSSELNVNALLLGDSALYLCASSRGLAESDTQYFGPGTRLTVL.

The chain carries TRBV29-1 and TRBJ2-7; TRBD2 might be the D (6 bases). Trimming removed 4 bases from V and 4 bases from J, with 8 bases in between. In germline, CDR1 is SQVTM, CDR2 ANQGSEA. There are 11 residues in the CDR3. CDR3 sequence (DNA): TGCAGCGTTGCCGGGACTTACGAGCAGTACTTC. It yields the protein CSVAGTYEQYF.

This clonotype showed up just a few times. CDR3 nucleotides: TGCGCCAGCAGCCTCGGGAGGTCAACTGGCACAGATACGCAGTATTTT. This gives the protein CASSLGRSTGTDTQYF. This rearrangement joins TRBV5-1 to TRBJ2-3; 7 nucleotides align to TRBD2. Unmatched junction bases numbered 9, after V lost 4 bases and J lost 1 base. This CDR3 has 16 amino acids. The germline V gene has CDR1 SGHRS and CDR2 YFSETQ.

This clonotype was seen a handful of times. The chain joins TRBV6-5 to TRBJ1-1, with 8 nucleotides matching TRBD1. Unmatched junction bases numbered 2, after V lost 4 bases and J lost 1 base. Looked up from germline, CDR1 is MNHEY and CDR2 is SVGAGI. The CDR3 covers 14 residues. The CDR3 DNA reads TGTGCCAGCAGTTGGACAGGGTCGAACACTGAAGCTTTCTTT. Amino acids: CASSWTGSNTEAFF.

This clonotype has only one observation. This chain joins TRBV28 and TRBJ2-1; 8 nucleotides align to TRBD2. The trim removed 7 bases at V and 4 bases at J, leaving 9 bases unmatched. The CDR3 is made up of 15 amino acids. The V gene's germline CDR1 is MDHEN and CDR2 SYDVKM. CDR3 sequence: CASTLSGKGYNEQFF. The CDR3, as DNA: TGTGCCAGCACCCTTAGCGGGAAGGGTTACAATGAGCAGTTCTTC.

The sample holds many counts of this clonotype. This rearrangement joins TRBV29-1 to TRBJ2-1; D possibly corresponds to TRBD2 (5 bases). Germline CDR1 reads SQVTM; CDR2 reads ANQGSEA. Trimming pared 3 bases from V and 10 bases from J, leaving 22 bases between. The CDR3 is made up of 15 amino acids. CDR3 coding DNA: TGCAGCGTTGATGTTGGAGACAAAGCGGCCGAGGAGCAGTTCTTC. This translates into CSVDVGDKAAEEQFF.